This TCR beta chain came from a study of response to subunit inactivated influenza vaccine. Germline CDR1 and CDR2: SEHNR and FQNEAQ (reference sequence). The CDR3 sequence is 16 residues long. V shed 1 base, J shed 8 bases, and the junction held 11 bases outside the gene matches. TCRdb passed the RT-PCR reads through MiXCR, listing each CDR3 protein once. The sample has about 800,000 distinct CDR3 sequences, about 20% seen once. This clonotype has a handful of counts. The gene calls are TRBV7-9 and TRBJ2-1; 7 bases map to TRBD2. Sequences were derived from PBMCs from blood, sampled less than 6 days after vaccination. The clonotype originates from a man between 50 and 59 years old who received an inactivated influenza vaccine. The CDR3 is CASSLGGGRRTDEQFF. CDR3 in DNA: TGTGCCAGCAGCTTAGGCGGCGGGAGAAGAACGGATGAGCAGTTCTTC.